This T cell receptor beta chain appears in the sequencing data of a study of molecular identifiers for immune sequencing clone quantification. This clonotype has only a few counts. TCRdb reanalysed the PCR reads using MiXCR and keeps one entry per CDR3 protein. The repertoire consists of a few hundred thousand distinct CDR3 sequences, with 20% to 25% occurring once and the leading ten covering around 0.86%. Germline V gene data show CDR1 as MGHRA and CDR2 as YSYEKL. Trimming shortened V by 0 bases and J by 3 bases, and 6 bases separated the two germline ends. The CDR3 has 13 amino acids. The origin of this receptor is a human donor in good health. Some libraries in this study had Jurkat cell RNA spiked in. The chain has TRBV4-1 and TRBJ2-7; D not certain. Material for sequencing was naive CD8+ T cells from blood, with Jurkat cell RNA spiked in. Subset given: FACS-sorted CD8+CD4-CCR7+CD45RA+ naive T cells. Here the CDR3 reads CASSQERLYEQYF. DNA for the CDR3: TGCGCCAGCAGCCAAGAAAGGCTCTACGAGCAGTACTTC.